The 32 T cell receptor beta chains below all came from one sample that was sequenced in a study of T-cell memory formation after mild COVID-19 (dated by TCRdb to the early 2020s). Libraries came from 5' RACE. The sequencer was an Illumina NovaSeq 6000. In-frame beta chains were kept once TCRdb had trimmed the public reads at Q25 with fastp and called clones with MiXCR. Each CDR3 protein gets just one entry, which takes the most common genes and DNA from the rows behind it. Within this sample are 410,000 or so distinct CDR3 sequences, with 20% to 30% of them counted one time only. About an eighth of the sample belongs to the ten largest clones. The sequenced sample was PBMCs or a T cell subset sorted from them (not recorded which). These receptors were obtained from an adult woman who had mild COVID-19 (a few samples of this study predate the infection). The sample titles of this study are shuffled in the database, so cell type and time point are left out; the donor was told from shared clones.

As DNA, the CDR3 is TGCGCCAGCAGCCCTCCCGACAGGGCGACCCAGTACTTC. The encoded protein is CASSPPDRATQYF. The V gene is TRBV5-1, the J gene TRBJ2-5, with 7 bases matching TRBD1. CDR1 and CDR2 (germline): SGHRS, YFSETQ. This CDR3 region has 13 residues. Trimming at V came to 4 bases and at J to 7 bases, leaving 7 bases not matched to a gene. Complete variable domain (other parts from reference TRBV5-1 and TRBJ2-5): KAGVTQTPRYLIKTRGQQVTLSCSPISGHRSVSWYQQTPGQGLQFLFEYFSETQRNKGNFPGRFSGRQFSNSRSEMNVSTLELGDSALYLCASSPPDRATQYFGPGTRLLVL.

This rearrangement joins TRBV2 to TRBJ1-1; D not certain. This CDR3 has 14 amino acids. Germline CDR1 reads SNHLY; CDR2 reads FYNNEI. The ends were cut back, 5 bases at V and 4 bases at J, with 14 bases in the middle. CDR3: CASSWASGSTEAFF. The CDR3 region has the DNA TGTGCCAGCAGTTGGGCCTCCGGCAGCACTGAAGCTTTCTTT.

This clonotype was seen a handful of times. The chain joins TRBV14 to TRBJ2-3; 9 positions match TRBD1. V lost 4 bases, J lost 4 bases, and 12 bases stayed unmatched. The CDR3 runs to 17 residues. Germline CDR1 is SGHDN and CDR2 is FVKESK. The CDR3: CASSPHRGTGTPDTQYF. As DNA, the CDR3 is TGTGCCAGCAGCCCCCACCGCGGGACAGGGACGCCAGATACGCAGTATTTT.

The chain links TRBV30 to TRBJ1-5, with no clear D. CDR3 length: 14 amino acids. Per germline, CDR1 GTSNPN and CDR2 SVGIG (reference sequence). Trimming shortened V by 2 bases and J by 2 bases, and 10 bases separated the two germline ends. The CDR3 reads CAWSLGQGNQPQHF. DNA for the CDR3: TGTGCCTGGAGTTTAGGGCAGGGCAATCAGCCCCAGCATTTT.

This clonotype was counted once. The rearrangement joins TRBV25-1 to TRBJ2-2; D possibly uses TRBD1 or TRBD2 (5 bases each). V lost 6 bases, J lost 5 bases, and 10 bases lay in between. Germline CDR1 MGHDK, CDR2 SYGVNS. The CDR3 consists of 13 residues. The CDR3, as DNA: TGTGCCAGCAGGGGGGATTCGACCGGGGAGCTGTTTTTT. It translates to CASRGDSTGELFF.

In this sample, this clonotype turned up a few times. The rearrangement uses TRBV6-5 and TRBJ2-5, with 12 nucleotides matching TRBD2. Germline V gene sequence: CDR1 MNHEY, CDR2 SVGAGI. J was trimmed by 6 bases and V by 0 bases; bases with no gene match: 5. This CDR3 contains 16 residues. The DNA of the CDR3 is TGTGCCAGCAGTTACTCGAGACTAGCGGGAGTAAAGACCCAGTACTTC. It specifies CASSYSRLAGVKTQYF.

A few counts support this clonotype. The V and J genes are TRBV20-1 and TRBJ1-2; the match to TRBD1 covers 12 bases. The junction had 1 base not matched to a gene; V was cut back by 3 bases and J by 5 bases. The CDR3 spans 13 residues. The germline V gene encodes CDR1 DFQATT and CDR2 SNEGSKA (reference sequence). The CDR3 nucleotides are TGCAGTGCTAGGGGACAGGGGGCATATGGCTACACCTTC. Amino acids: CSARGQGAYGYTF.

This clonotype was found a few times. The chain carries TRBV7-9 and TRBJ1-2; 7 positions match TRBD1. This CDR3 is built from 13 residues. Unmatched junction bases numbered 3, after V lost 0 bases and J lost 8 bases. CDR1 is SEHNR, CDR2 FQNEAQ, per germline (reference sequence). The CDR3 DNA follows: TGTGCCAGCAGCTTAGCAGGGGGCTTCGGCTACACCTTC. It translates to CASSLAGGFGYTF.

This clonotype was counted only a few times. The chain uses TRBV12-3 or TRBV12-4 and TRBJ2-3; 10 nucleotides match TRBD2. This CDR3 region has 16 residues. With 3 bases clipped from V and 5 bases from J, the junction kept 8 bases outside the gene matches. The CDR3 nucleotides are TGTGCCAGCAGTTTTTGGCTAGCGGGAGTCGGAGATACGCAGTATTTT. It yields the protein CASSFWLAGVGDTQYF.

The CDR3 DNA reads as TGTGCCAGCAGCTTAGGCCCGGCCTCCCAGTACTTC. Encoded protein: CASSLGPASQYF. The chain combines TRBV7-2 with TRBJ2-5; D remains ambiguous. Trimming took off 1 base at V and 9 bases at J, with 9 bases between the two ends. The length of the CDR3 is 12 residues. The germline gives CDR1 SGHTA, CDR2 FQGNSA.

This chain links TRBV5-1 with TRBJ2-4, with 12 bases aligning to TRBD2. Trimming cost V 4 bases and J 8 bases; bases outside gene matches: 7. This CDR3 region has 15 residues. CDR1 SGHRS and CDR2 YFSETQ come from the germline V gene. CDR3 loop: CASSRTSGAVDIQYF. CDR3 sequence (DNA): TGCGCCAGCAGCCGGACTAGCGGGGCGGTCGACATTCAGTACTTC.

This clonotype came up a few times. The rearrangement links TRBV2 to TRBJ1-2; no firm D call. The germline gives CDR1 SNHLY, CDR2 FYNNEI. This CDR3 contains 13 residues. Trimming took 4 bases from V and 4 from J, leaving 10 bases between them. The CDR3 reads CASSGYGFYGYTF. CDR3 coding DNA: TGTGCCAGCAGTGGCTACGGCTTCTATGGCTACACCTTC.

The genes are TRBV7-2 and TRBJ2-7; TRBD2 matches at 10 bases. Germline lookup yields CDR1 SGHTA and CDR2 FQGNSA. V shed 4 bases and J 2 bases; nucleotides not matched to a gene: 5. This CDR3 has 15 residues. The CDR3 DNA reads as TGTGCCAGCAGCTCGAGACTAGCGGGTACCTACGAGCAGTACTTC. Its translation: CASSSRLAGTYEQYF.

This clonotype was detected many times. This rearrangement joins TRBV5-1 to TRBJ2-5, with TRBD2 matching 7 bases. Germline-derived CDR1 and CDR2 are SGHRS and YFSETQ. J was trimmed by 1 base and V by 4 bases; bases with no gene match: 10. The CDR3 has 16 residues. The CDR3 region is CASSPEKGLSQETQYF. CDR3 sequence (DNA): TGCGCCAGCAGCCCCGAGAAGGGACTATCCCAAGAGACCCAGTACTTC.

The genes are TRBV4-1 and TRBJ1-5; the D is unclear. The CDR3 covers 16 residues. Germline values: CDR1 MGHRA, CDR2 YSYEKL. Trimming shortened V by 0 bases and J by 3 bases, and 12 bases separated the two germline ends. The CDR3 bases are TGCGCCAGCAGCCAAGATAAAGGAGGTAACAATCAGCCCCAGCATTTT. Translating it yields CASSQDKGGNNQPQHF.

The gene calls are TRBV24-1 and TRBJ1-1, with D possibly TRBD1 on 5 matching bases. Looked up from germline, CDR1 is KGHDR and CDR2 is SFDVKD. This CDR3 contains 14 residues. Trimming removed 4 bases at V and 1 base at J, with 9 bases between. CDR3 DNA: TGTGCCACCAGTGAGCCCGGGGGGAACACTGAAGCTTTCTTT. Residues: CATSEPGGNTEAFF.

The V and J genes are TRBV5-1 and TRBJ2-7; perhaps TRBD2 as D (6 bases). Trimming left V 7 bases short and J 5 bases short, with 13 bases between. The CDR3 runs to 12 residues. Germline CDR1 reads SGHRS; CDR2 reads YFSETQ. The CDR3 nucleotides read TGCGCCAGCCGTCTTACGGGGGACGAGCAGTACTTC. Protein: CASRLTGDEQYF.

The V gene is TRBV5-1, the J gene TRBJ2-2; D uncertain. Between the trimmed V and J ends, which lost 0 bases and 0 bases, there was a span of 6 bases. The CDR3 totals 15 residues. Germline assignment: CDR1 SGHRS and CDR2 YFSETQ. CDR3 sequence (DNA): TGCGCCAGCAGCTTGGAGTCGGCGAACACCGGGGAGCTGTTTTTT. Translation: CASSLESANTGELFF.

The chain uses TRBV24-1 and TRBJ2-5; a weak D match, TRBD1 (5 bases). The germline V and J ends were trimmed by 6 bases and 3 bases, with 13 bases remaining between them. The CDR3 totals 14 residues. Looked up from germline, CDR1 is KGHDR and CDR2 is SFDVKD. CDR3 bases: TGTGCCACCAGTTCGATAGGGGCGGAAGAGACCCAGTACTTC. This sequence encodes CATSSIGAEETQYF.

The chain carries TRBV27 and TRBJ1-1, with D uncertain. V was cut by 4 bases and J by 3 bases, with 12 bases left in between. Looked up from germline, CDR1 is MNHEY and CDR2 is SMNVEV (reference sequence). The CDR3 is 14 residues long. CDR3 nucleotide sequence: TGTGCCAGCAGTTCTCCACTTCGGGACACTGAAGCTTTCTTT. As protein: CASSSPLRDTEAFF.

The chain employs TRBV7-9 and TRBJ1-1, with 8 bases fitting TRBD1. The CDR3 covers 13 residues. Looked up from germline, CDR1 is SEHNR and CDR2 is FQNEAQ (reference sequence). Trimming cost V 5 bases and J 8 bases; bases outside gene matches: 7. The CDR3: CASSPRTGSEAFF. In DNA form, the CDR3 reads TGTGCCAGCAGCCCTAGGACAGGGTCGGAAGCTTTCTTT.

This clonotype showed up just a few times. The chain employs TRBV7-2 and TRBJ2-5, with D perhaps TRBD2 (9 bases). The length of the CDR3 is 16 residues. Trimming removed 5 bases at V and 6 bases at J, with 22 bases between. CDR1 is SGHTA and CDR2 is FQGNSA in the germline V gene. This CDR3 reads CASSGQGLASSKTQYF. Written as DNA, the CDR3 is TGTGCCAGCAGCGGACAGGGACTAGCCTCGAGTAAGACCCAGTACTTC.

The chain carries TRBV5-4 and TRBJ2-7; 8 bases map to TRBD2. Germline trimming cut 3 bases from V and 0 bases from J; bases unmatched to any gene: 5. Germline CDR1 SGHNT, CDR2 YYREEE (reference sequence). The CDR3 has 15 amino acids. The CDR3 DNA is TGTGCCAGCAGCTCCGTAGCGGGGAGCTCCTACGAGCAGTACTTC. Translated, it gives CASSSVAGSSYEQYF.

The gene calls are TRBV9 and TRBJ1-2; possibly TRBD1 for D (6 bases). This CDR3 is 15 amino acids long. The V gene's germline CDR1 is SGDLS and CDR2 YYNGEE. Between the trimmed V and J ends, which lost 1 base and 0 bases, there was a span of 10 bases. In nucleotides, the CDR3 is TGTGCCAGCAGCGTAAACAGGGCAGCTAACTATGGCTACACCTTC. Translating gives CASSVNRAANYGYTF. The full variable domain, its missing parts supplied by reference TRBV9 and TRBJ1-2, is DSGVTQTPKHLITATGQRVTLRCSPRSGDLSVYWYQQSLDQGLQFLIQYYNGEERAKGNILERFSAQQFPDLHSELNLSSLELGDSALYFCASSVNRAANYGYTFGSGTRLTVV.

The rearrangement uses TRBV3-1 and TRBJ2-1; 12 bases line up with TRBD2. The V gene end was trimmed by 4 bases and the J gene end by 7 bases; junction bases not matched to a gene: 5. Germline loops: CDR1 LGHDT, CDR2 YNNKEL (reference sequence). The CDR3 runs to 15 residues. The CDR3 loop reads CASSPSGGARNEQFF. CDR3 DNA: TGTGCCAGCAGCCCTAGCGGGGGGGCACGGAATGAGCAGTTCTTC.

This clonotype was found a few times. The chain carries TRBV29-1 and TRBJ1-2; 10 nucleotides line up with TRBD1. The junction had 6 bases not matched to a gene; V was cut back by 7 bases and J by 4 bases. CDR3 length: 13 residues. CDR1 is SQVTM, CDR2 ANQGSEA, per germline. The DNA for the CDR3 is TGCAGCGCCCGGGACAGGGGAGGCTATGGCTACACCTTC. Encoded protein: CSARDRGGYGYTF.

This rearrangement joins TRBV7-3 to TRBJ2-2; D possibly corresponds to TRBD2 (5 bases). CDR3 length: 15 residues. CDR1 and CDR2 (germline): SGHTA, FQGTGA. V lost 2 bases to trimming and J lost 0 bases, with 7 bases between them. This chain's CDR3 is CASSLWGANTGELFF. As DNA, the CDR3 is TGTGCCAGCAGCTTATGGGGAGCGAACACCGGGGAGCTGTTTTTT.

The CDR3 DNA follows: TGTGCCACCAGCAGCGCAACCCAAGACGGGAGGGCTGATACGCAGTATTTT. Protein: CATSSATQDGRADTQYF. V gene TRBV15 combines with J gene TRBJ2-3, with 8 nucleotides matching TRBD2. The CDR3 covers 17 residues. Trimming removed 3 bases from V and 6 bases from J; junction bases left unmatched: 14. Germline values: CDR1 LNHNV, CDR2 YYDKDF (reference sequence).

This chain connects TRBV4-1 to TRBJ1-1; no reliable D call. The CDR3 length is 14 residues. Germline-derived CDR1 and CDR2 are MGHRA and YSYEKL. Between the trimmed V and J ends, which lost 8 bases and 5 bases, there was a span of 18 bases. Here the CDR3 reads CASRGPLMGTEAFF. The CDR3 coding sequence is TGCGCCAGCCGAGGGCCCCTCATGGGGACTGAAGCTTTCTTT.

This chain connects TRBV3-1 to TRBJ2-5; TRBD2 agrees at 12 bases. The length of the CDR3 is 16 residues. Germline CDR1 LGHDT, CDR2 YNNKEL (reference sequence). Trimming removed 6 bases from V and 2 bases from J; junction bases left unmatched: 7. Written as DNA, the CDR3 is TGTGCCAGCAGTCAACAGACTAGCGGGGGACAAGAGACCCAGTACTTC. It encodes CASSQQTSGGQETQYF.

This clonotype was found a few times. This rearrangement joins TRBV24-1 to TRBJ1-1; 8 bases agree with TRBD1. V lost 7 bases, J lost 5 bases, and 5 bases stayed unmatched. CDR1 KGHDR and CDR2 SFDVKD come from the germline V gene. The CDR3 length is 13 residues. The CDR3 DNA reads TGTGCCACCAGGGACAGGGCCGGGACTGAAGCTTTCTTT. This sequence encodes CATRDRAGTEAFF.

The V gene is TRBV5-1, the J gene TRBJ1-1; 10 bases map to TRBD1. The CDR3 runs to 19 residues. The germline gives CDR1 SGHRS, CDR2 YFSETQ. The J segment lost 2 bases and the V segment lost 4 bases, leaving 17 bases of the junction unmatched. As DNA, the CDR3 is TGCGCCAGCAGCACCCGTTCCGGGACAGGGGAGGACGGAAACACTGAAGCTTTCTTT. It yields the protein CASSTRSGTGEDGNTEAFF.